Following are 2 T cell receptor beta chains from one sample sequenced in a study of persistence of HIV-infected CD4 T cells (dated by TCRdb to the early 2020s). The sample's treatment or condition, from its label and the paper: suppressive antiretroviral therapy. Cells were stimulated with anti-CD3/anti-CD28 magnetic beads as a nonspecific positive control representing the CD4+ T cell repertoire. Sorting of responding CD4+ T cells was based on upregulation of both CD40 ligand and CD69. The immunoSEQ hsTCRB assay version 4 in survey mode was used to sequence TCRbeta repertoires from genomic DNA. Sourced from immuneACCESS, this table was stored by TCRdb with only in-frame sequences that have V and J called. A share of the clones is absent; for the studies checked, an unresolved V gene accounts for under half, and the remainder has no known explanation. The sample table lists over 35,000 clones, more than 70% of them with a count of one. The top ten clonotypes cover over 1% of the sample.

The antigens of these receptors remain unknown. Sequences were derived from CD4+ T cells sorted from PBMCs after approximately 20-hour stimulation, sampled from a patient who received antiretroviral therapy. Sample cell subset or site, as interpreted from the label and publication: CD40L+CD69+ CD4 T cells responding to anti-CD3/anti-CD28 beads, representing the overall repertoire. Source of these receptors: an adult man with HIV who was CMV-seropositive.

This chain uses TRBV7-9 with TRBJ1-4, with TRBD1 as a possible D gene (5 bases). V lost 5 bases and J 0 bases, leaving 16 bases between the germline ends. The CDR3 has 17 residues. CDR1 is SEHNR, CDR2 FQNEAQ, per germline (reference sequence). CDR3 in amino acids: CASSKGVSVATNEKLFF. The CDR3 nucleotides read TGTGCCAGCAGCAAAGGGGTCTCGGTGGCAACTAATGAAAAACTGTTTTTT.

This chain joins TRBV27 and TRBJ1-2; TRBD1 aligns across 8 bases. Germline V lookup: CDR1 MNHEY, CDR2 SMNVEV (reference sequence). V lost 6 bases and J lost 4; bases outside the gene matches: 7. The CDR3 has 14 residues. Written as DNA, the CDR3 is TGTGCCAGCAGGTCGACAGGGGAGTTCTATGGCTACACCTTC. The encoded protein is CASRSTGEFYGYTF.